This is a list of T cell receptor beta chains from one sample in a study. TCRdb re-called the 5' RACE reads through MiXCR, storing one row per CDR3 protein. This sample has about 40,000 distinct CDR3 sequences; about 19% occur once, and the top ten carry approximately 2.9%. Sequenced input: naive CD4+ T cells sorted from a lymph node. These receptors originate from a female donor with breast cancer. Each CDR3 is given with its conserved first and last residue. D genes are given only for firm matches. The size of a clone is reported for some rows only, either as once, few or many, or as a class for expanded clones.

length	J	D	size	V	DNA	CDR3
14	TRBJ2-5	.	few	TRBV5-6	TGTGCCAGCAGCTTTTTAGGCCGCCGGGAGACCCAGTACTTC	CASSFLGRRETQYF
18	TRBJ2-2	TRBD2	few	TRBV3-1	TGTGCCAGCAGCCCGCTCCATGCTAGCGGGGGGACTACCGGGGAGCTGTTTTTT	CASSPLHASGGTTGELFF
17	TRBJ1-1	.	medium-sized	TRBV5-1	TGCGCCAGCAGCTGGACGGGGCAGGGTAATTCGAACACTGAAGCTTTCTTT	CASSWTGQGNSNTEAFF
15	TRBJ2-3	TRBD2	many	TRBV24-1	TGTGCCACCAGTGATCCTAGCGGGATTGCAGATACGCAGTATTTT	CATSDPSGIADTQYF
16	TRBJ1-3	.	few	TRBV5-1	TGCGCCAGCAGCTCCACCTCGGGACAACCTGGAAACACCATATATTTT	CASSSTSGQPGNTIYF
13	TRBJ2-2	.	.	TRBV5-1	TGCGCCAGCAGCTTGCTGGAGACCGGGGAGCTGTTTTTT	CASSLLETGELFF
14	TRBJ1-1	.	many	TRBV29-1	TGCAGCGTTGCCGGGGGGGGAACGAACACTGAAGCTTTCTTT	CSVAGGGTNTEAFF
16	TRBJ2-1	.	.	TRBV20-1	TGCAGTGGTAGGCCAGGAGGGGTTGGGTCCTACAATGAGCAGTTCTTC	CSGRPGGVGSYNEQFF
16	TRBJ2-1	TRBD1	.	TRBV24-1	TGTGCCACCAGTGCCATGCCGGGACAGGGGACGAATGAGCAGTTCTTC	CATSAMPGQGTNEQFF
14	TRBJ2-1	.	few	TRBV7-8	TGTGCCAGCAGCCTTATGCCAGTGGCGTATGAGCAGTTCTTC	CASSLMPVAYEQFF
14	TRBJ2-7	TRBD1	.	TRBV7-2	TGTGCCAGCAGCCAAATCGACAGGGCCTACGAGCAGTACTTC	CASSQIDRAYEQYF
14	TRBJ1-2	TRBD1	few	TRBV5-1	TGCGCCAGCAGCAACGGCAGGGGGCAAGATGGCTACACCTTC	CASSNGRGQDGYTF
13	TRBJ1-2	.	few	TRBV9	TGTGCCAGCAGCGGGGGGGGTGACTATGGCTACACCTTC	CASSGGGDYGYTF
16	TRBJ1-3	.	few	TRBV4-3	TGCGCCAGCAGCCAAGAGATGAGCAGCCCTGGAAACACCATATATTTT	CASSQEMSSPGNTIYF
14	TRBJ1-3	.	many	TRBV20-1	TGCAGTGCCGTGGACGTAGTCTCTGGAAACACCATATATTTT	CSAVDVVSGNTIYF
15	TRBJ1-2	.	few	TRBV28	TGTGCCAGCAGTACCCCCGGAGCACTAAATCGGGGCTACACCTTC	CASSTPGALNRGYTF
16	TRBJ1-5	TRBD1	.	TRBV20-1	TGCAGTGCATCTCCCCCCTATACAGGGGTGGGTCAGCCCCAGCATTTT	CSASPPYTGVGQPQHF
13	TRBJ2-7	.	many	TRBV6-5	TGTGCCAGCCGCGGGCCAGGCCACTACGAGCAGTACTTC	CASRGPGHYEQYF
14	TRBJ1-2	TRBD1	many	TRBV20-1	TGCAGTGCCAGGCAAGGACAGGCTAACTATGGCTACACCTTC	CSARQGQANYGYTF
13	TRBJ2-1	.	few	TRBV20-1	TGCAGTGCTAGTTACGGTATGGTCGATGAGCAGTTCTTC	CSASYGMVDEQFF
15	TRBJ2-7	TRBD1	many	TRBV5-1	TGCGCCAGCAGCTTGGTGGCAGGGGGCTCCTACGAGCAGTACTTC	CASSLVAGGSYEQYF
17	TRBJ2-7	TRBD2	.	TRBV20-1	TGCAGTCCCCTGAGGGTAGCGGGCGGACATGTCCTTGACGAGCAGTACTTC	CSPLRVAGGHVLDEQYF
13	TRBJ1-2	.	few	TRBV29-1	TGCAGCGTTGCTGACAGTGAGTTCTATGGCTACACCTTC	CSVADSEFYGYTF
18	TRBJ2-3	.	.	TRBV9	TGTGCCAGCAGCGTATCCACCGGGAGCTCCTTGGCCGGAGATACGCAGTATTTT	CASSVSTGSSLAGDTQYF
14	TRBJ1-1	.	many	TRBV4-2	TGTGCCAGCAGCCAAGATGAAGGGGGACGTGAAGCTTTCTTT	CASSQDEGGREAFF
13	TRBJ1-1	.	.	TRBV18	TGTGCCAGCTCAGTTCGACAGGAGCTTGAAGCTTTCTTT	CASSVRQELEAFF
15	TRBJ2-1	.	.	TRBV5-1	TGCGCCAGCAAAGAGGACTTTTCCGGGTACAATGAGCAGTTCTTC	CASKEDFSGYNEQFF
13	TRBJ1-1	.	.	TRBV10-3	TGTGCCATCAGAAGGGGACAGAACACTGAAGCTTTCTTT	CAIRRGQNTEAFF
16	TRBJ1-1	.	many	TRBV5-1	TGCGCCAGCAGCTTGATCCCGGACGCCCTGAACACTGAAGCTTTCTTT	CASSLIPDALNTEAFF
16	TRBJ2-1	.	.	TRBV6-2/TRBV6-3	TGTGCCAGCAGCTCCCTGTCGGGAAACTCCTACAATGAGCAGTTCTTC	CASSSLSGNSYNEQFF
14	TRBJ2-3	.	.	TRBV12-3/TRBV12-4	TGTGCCAGCATTTCTGGGGGGGCTAGCGGAACGCAGTATTTT	CASISGGASGTQYF
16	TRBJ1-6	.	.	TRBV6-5	TGTGCCAGCAGGTCCCTTTCTCAGATGATCTATTCACCCCGCCACTTT	CASRSLSQMIYSPRHF
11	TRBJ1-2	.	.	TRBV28	TGTGCCAGCAGCTATCCTTATGGCTACACCTTC	CASSYPYGYTF
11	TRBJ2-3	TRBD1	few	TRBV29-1	TGCAGCGTCGACAGGGTAGATACGCAGTATTTT	CSVDRVDTQYF
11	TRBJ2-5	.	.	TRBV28	TGTGCCAGCAGTTCGAGGGAGACCCAGTACTTC	CASSSRETQYF
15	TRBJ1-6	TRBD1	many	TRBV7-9	TGTGCCAGCAGCCCGCCAGGGGGGCGTAATTCACCCCTCCACTTT	CASSPPGGRNSPLHF
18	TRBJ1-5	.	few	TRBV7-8	TGTGCCAGCAGCTTAAGAAAAATCGCAGGCCCGATCAATCAGCCCCAGCATTTT	CASSLRKIAGPINQPQHF
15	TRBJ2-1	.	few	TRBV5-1	TGCGCCAGCAGCTTGGGGCGGGAAGCCTACAATGAGCAGTTCTTC	CASSLGREAYNEQFF
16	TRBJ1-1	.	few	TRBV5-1	TGCGCCAGCAGCTCTATCAACCCAAGTATGAACACTGAAGCTTTCTTT	CASSSINPSMNTEAFF
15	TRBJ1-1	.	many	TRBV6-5	TGTGCCAGCAGTTACTCAGCAGCCCTAGGGCGCGAAGCTTTCTTT	CASSYSAALGREAFF
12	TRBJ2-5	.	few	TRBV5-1	TGCGCCAGCAGGTCCCCTGAAGAGACCCAGTACTTC	CASRSPEETQYF